This TCR beta chain is from a study of blood T cell repertoires in COVID-19. At the level of the study: The United States, Italy and Spain provided the acute and convalescent COVID-19 samples. Nucleic acid was either cDNA or gDNA, and it came from T cells, B-cell-depleted T cells, or PBMCs.

The ends lost 5 bases at V and 6 bases at J; junction bases unmatched: 6. The CDR3 is 13 residues long. Germline V gene data show CDR1 as WNHNN and CDR2 as SYGVQD (reference sequence). Per the study methods: Estimation of nucleated cell counts relied on the amplification of reference gene primers. Sequencing was performed with immunoSEQ multiplex PCR; in TCRdb, only in-frame clones are kept and a portion is missing. That table furnishes V, J and clone size, whereas the DNA furnished D and trimming. The sample consists of approximately 170,000 clones, 86% of them appearing once. The source material was peripheral blood. The TCR sequence derives from a man between 45 and 60 years old with active or convalescent COVID-19. The genes are TRBV10-1 and TRBJ2-7, with 8 bases identical to TRBD2. This CDR3 is CASSFGREGEQYF. CDR3 coding DNA: TGCGCCAGCAGTTTTGGACGGGAGGGCGAGCAGTACTTC.